These 7 T cell receptor beta chains came from one sample sequenced in a study of blood T cells in healthy people across ages. Alongside a J-beta primer mix, a sample-barcoded 5' primer served in a second PCR lasting roughly 6 to 12 cycles. TCRdb itself ran the 5' RACE reads through MiXCR, one entry per CDR3 protein. The sample has fewer than 1,000,000 distinct CDR3 sequences; about half are singletons. Sequencing was done on a sample of blood. All receptors derive from a man older than 75 in good health.

In the case of this clonotype: One junction end does not reproduce the germline sequence, and a read error may be involved. The V gene is TRBV5-1, the J gene TRBJ1-2; maybe TRBD1 (6 bases). The CDR3 is 15 residues long. Per the germline V gene, CDR1 is SGHRS and CDR2 is YFSETQ. The CDR3 coding sequence is TGCGTCAGCACGATGACAGGCTCAGCTAACTATGGCTACACCTTC. Encoded protein: CVSTMTGSANYGYTF.

This clonotype was counted many times. A read error may explain this, as a much larger clone is one base away. V is TRBV3-1 and J is TRBJ2-5; no clear D. This CDR3 contains 13 residues. Deletions cut 3 bases from V and 11 bases from J, with 16 bases between. Germline CDR1 reads LGHDT; CDR2 reads YNNKEL (reference sequence). CDR3 nucleotides: TGTGCCAGCAGCCAGGATCCAGGAAAAGAGCAGTACTTC. It encodes CASSQDPGKEQYF.

The V gene is TRBV7-2, the J gene TRBJ2-3, with unresolved D. The CDR3 has 15 residues. The germline V and J ends were trimmed by 4 bases and 5 bases, with 16 bases remaining between them. Germline CDR1 is SGHTA and CDR2 is FQGNSA. The CDR3: CASSSSRASGDTQYF. CDR3 coding DNA: TGTGCCAGCAGCTCAAGTAGGGCCTCGGGAGATACGCAGTATTTT.

The V call is TRBV7-9, the J call TRBJ1-2; no reliable D call. In germline, CDR1 is SEHNR, CDR2 FQNEAQ (reference sequence). The CDR3 totals 16 residues. V was trimmed by 4 bases and J by 4 bases, leaving 19 bases between them. The CDR3 nucleotides read TGTGCCAGCAGCTCCGCCTCGGCAGCGGAAGCCTATGGCTACACCTTC. This sequence encodes CASSSASAAEAYGYTF.

The chain uses TRBV20-1 and TRBJ2-1, with a weak D call TRBD1 (6 bases). V lost 2 bases and J lost 3, with 17 bases in between. Per germline, CDR1 DFQATT and CDR2 SNEGSKA (reference sequence). CDR3 length equals 16 residues. CDR3 sequence reads: CSARQNREVVYNEQFF. CDR3 nucleotide sequence: TGCAGTGCTAGACAAAACAGGGAAGTCGTCTACAATGAGCAGTTCTTC.

The gene calls are TRBV18 and TRBJ2-2; weak D call: TRBD1 (6 bases). This CDR3 has 15 residues. Germline V gene data show CDR1 as KGHSH and CDR2 as LQKENI. The V and J ends lost 2 bases and 5 bases respectively, with 12 bases between them. Written as DNA, the CDR3 is TGTGCCAGCTCACCAAGGGGACAAGTGACCGGGGAGCTGTTTTTT. As protein: CASSPRGQVTGELFF. The full variable domain, in which reference TRBV18 and TRBJ2-2 provide the parts outside the CDR3, is NAGVMQNPRHLVRRRGQEARLRCSPMKGHSHVYWYRQLPEEGLKFMVYLQKENIIDESGMPKERFSAEFPKEGPSILRIQQVVRGDSAAYFCASSPRGQVTGELFFGEGSRLTVL.

This clonotype was observed a handful of times. The genes are TRBV4-2 and TRBJ2-2, with D tentatively TRBD2 (5 bases). There are 16 residues in the CDR3. V lost 2 bases and J 6 bases, leaving 16 bases between the germline ends. Germline V gene sequence: CDR1 LGHNA, CDR2 YNFKEQ. For the CDR3, the DNA is TGTGCCAGCAGCCAATGGGGAGAGGGCCCGTCCGGGGAGCTGTTTTTT. Translated: CASSQWGEGPSGELFF.